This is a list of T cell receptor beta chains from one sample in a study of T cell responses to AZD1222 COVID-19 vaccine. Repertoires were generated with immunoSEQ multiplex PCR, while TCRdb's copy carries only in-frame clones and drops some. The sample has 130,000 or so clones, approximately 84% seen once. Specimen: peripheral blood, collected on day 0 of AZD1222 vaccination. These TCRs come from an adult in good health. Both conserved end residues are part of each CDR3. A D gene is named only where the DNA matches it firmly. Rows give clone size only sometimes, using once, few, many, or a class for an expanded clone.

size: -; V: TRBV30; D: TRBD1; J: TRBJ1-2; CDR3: CAWSVEQGNNGYTF; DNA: TGTGCCTGGAGTGTAGAACAGGGGAATAATGGCTACACCTTC
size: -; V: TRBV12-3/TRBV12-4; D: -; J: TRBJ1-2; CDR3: CASSYGVTGYTF; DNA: TGTGCCAGCAGTTACGGAGTGACGGGCTACACCTTC
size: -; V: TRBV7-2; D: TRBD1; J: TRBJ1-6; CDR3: CASSFGQGRVTLHF; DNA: TGTGCCAGCAGCTTTGGACAGGGGAGAGTCACCCTCCACTTT
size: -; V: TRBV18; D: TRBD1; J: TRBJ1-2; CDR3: CASSPGQGGYYGYTF; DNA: TGTGCCAGCTCACCCGGACAGGGCGGGTACTATGGCTACACCTTC
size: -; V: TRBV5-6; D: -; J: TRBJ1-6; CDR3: CASKGSSYNSPLHF; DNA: TGTGCCAGCAAGGGGAGCTCCTATAATTCACCCCTCCACTTT
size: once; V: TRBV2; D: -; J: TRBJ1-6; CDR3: CASSSRPRGSSTTYNSPLHF; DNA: TGTGCCAGCAGTTCACGGCCCAGGGGATCCAGTACGACCTATAATTCACCCCTCCACTTT
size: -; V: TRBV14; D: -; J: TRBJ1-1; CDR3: CASSRTGNTEAFF; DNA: TGTGCCAGCAGCCGGACGGGAAACACTGAAGCTTTCTTT
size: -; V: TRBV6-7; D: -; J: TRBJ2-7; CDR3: CAGDCEQYF; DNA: TGTGCCGGAGACTGCGAGCAGTACTTC
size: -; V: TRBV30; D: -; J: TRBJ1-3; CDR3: CAWEGHYSGNTIYF; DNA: TGTGCCTGGGAGGGACACTACTCTGGAAACACCATATATTTT
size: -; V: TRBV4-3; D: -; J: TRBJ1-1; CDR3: CATPGPTNTEAFF; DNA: TGCGCCACCCCGGGGCCGACGAACACTGAAGCTTTCTTT
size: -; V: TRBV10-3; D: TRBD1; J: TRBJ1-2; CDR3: CAISVPGQGVDGYTF; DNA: TGTGCCATCAGTGTCCCGGGACAGGGGGTGGATGGCTACACCTTC
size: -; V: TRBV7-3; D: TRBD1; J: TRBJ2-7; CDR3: CASSLRGQRAYEQYF; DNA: TGTGCCAGCAGCTTAAGGGGACAGAGGGCCTACGAGCAGTACTTC
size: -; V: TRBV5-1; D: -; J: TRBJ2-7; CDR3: CASSRGTYEQYF; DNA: TGCGCCAGCAGCCGCGGGACATACGAGCAGTACTTC
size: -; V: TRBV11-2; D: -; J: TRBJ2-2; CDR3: CASSPTLGTGELFF; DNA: TGTGCCAGCAGCCCTACACTGGGGACCGGGGAGCTGTTTTTT
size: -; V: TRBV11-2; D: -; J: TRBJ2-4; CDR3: CASSQGNAKNIQYF; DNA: TGTGCCAGCAGCCAAGGTAACGCCAAAAACATTCAGTACTTC
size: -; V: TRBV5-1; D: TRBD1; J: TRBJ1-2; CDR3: CASSLQGARYGYTF; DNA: TGCGCCAGCAGCTTACAGGGGGCCCGCTATGGCTACACCTTC
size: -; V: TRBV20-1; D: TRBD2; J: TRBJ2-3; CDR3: CSASSGGADTQYF; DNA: TGCAGTGCTAGTAGCGGGGGGGCAGATACGCAGTATTTT
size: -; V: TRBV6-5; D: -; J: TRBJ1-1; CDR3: CASSYSEVTEAFF; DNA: TGTGCCAGCAGTTACTCAGAGGTGACTGAAGCTTTCTTT
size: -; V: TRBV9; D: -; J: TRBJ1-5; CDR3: CASSVGENQPQHF; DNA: TGTGCCAGCAGCGTAGGAGAAAATCAGCCCCAGCATTTT
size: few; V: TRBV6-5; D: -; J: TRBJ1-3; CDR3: CASSPLHSGNTIYF; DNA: TGTGCCAGCAGTCCTTTACACTCTGGAAACACCATATATTTT
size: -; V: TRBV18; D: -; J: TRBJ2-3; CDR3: CASSPEGSVDTQYF; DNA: TGTGCCAGCTCACCAGAGGGGTCGGTAGATACGCAGTATTTT
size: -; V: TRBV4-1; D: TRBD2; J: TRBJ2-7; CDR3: CASSQDPAGLDANEQYF; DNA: TGCGCCAGCAGCCAAGATCCCGCGGGACTAGATGCGAACGAGCAGTACTTC
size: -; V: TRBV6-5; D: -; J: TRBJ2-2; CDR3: CASNPVGPNTGELFF; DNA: TGTGCCAGCAACCCAGTGGGGCCCAACACCGGGGAGCTGTTTTTT
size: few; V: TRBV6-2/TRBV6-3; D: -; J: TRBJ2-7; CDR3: CASSAKSYEQYF; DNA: TGTGCCAGCAGTGCCAAGTCCTACGAGCAGTACTTC
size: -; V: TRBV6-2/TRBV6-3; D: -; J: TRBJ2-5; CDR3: CASSWRVETQYF; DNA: TGTGCCAGCAGTTGGAGGGTGGAGACCCAGTACTTC
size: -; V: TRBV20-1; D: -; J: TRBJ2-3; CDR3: CSASPLRTEAYTDTQYF; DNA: TGCAGTGCTAGTCCCTTGAGGACAGAGGCCTACACAGATACGCAGTATTTT
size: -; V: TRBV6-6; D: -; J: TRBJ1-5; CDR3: CATGQFWQPQHF; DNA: TGTGCCACCGGACAGTTTTGGCAGCCCCAGCATTTT
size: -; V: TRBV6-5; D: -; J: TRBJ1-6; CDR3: CASNALSSYNSPLHF; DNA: TGTGCCAGCAATGCGCTCAGCTCCTATAATTCACCCCTCCACTTT
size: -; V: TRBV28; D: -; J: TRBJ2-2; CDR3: CASSLWPGMNTGELFF; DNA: TGTGCCAGCAGTTTATGGCCCGGCATGAACACCGGGGAGCTGTTTTTT
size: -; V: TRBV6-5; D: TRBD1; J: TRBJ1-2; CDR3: CASIATGGSYGYTF; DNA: TGTGCCAGCATAGCAACAGGGGGTTCCTATGGCTACACCTTC
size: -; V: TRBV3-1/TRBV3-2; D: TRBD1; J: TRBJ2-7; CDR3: CASSGTGAYEQYF; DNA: TGTGCCAGCAGCGGGACAGGGGCCTACGAGCAGTACTTC
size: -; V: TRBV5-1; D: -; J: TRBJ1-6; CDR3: CASRWTFDNSPLHF; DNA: TGCGCCAGCCGCTGGACTTTCGACAATTCACCCCTCCACTTT
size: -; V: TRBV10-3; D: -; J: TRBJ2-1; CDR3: CAISGSGKLTRGYNEQFF; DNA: TGTGCCATCAGTGGATCAGGGAAACTAACCCGAGGCTACAATGAGCAGTTCTTC
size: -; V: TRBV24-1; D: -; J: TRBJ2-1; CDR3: CATSDPLPGSDNEQFF; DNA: TGTGCCACCAGTGATCCCCTACCCGGGAGCGACAATGAGCAGTTCTTC
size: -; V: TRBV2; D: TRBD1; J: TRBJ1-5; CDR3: CASRTGDYSNQPQHF; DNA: TGTGCCAGCAGGACAGGGGACTATAGCAATCAGCCCCAGCATTTT
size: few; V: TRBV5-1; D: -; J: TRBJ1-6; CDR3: CASSLQGENSPLHF; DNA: TGCGCCAGCAGCCTCCAGGGAGAAAATTCACCCCTCCACTTT
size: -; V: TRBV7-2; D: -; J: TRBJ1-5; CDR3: CASSLETGSNQPQHF; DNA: TGTGCCAGCAGCTTAGAGACGGGGAGCAATCAGCCCCAGCATTTT
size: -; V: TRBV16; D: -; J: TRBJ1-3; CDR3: CASSPLGSGNTIYF; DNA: TGTGCCAGCAGCCCCTTGGGTTCTGGAAACACCATATATTTT
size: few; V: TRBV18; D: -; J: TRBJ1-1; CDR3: CASSSTTGLFTEAFF; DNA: TGTGCCAGCTCATCGACGACGGGGCTTTTCACTGAAGCTTTCTTT
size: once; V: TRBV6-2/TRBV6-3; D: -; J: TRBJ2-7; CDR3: CASSYGMSEGHYEQYF; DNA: TGTGCCAGCAGTTACGGCATGTCGGAGGGCCACTACGAGCAGTACTTC
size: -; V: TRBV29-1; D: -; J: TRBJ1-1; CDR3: CSVEATLMNTEAFF; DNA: TGCAGCGTTGAAGCTACCCTCATGAACACTGAAGCTTTCTTT
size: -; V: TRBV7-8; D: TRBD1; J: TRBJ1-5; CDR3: CASRRDRGQGAQHF; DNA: TGTGCCAGCAGACGGGACAGGGGACAAGGGGCCCAGCATTTT